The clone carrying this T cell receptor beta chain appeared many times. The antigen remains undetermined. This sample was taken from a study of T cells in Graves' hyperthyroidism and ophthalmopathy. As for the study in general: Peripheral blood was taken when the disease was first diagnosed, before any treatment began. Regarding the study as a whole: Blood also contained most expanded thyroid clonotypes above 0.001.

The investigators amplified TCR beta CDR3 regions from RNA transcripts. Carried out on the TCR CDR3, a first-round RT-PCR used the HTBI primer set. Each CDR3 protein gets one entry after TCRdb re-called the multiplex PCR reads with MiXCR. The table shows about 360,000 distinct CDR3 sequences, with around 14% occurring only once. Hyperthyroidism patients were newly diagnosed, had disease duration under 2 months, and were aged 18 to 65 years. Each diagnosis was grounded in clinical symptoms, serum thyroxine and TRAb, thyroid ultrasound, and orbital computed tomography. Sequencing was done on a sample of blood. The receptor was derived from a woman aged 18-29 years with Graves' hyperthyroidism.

The CDR3, as DNA: TGTGCCAGCAGCTTATCGAGGGATGAGCAGTTCTTC. It codes for CASSLSRDEQFF. The genes are TRBV7-9 and TRBJ2-1, with a weak D call TRBD2 (5 bases). From germline, CDR1 is SEHNR and CDR2 FQNEAQ (reference sequence). The CDR3 loop spans 12 amino acids. V lost 2 bases and J 8 bases, leaving 7 bases between the germline ends.